The entry below describes one T cell receptor beta chain. The antigen remains undetermined. The CDR3 consists of 15 residues. V was pared by 3 bases and J by 0 bases, with 12 bases between. The germline V gene has CDR1 SGHAT and CDR2 FQNNGV. This sample stems from a study of neoadjuvant nivolumab and ipilimumab in lung cancer. About the research overall: Nivolumab 3 mg/kg was given days 1, 15 and 29, plus ipilimumab 1 mg/kg day 1 in combination.

General study findings and limits: TCR richness and clonality were higher in tumors than adjacent uninvolved lung. From pretherapy to surgery, tumor richness and clonality rose with dual therapy. TCR sequencing covered a small number of samples.

Libraries were prepared by immunoSEQ multiplex PCR; TCRdb keeps only in-frame clonotypes and omits some of them. Here the sample spans about 25,000 clones, approximately 78% being singletons. The chain recombines TRBV11-2 with TRBJ2-7; possible D gene TRBD1, 6 bases. The source of this sequence is an adult with non-small cell lung cancer. The material was tumor tissue, obtained after neoadjuvant nivolumab, alone or with ipilimumab, at or shortly before surgery. The CDR3 nucleotides are TGTGCCAGCAGCTTTCGACAGGTTAGCTCCTACGAGCAGTACTTC. Protein sequence: CASSFRQVSSYEQYF.